This TCR beta chain was recovered during a study of early T cells in non-severe SARS-CoV-2 infection. Study summary: With bulk RNA from unsorted whole blood as input, sequencing yielded unpaired chains. Study-level points and caveats: Anti-spike CD8 responses were favored in VDJdb matching, and private and CD4 specificities were missed.

The CDR3 runs to 16 residues. V lost 0 bases to trimming and J lost 3 bases; unmatched junction nucleotides: 5. Germline assignment: CDR1 LGHNA and CDR2 YNFKEQ. Concerning this clonotype itself: Its cognate antigen is unknown.

The TCR library protocol attached unique molecular identifiers to the individual cDNA molecules. In TCRdb, the 5' RACE reads were re-called with MiXCR into one record per CDR3 protein. The sample has roughly 40,000 distinct CDR3 sequences, roughly an eighth seen once. Input material: whole blood. The source of this sequence is an adult who was a healthcare worker with PCR-confirmed SARS-CoV-2 infection or an uninfected control (not recorded which). The chain is built from TRBV4-2 and TRBJ2-3, with 8 bases aligning to TRBD2. The CDR3 DNA follows: TGTGCCAGCAGCCAAGATCCAGCGGGAGTTACAGATACGCAGTATTTT. Translation: CASSQDPAGVTDTQYF.